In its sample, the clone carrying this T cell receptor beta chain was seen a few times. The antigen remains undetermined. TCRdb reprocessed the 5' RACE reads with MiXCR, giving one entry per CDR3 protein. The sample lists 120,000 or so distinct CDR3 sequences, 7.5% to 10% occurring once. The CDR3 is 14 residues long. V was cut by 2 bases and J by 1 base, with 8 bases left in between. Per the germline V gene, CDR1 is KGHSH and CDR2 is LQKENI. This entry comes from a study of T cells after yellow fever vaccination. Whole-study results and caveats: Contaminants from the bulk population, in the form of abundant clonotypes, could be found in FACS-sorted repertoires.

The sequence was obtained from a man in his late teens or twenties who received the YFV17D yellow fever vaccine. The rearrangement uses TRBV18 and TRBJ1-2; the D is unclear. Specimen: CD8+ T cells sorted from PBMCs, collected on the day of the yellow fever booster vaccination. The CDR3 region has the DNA TGTGCCAGCTCACCAACGGCGCATAACTATGGCTACACCTTC. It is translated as CASSPTAHNYGYTF.